This T cell receptor (beta chain) stems from a study of T cell clones after liver transplantation. The overall study: Draws occurred before transplant, before withdrawal, and after complete or failed withdrawal. Findings and caveats of the study: Graft donor-reactive T cells may have migrated into the graft rather than being deleted.

TCRdb keeps only in-frame clones here, not all; method: immunoSEQ multiplex PCR. The profile shows about 72,000 clones, roughly nine tenths of them singletons. The germline V gene encodes CDR1 MRHNA and CDR2 SNTAGT. The junction had 8 bases not matched to a gene; V was cut back by 0 bases and J by 0 bases. CDR3 size: 21 residues. As regards this clone: Antigen: not known.

The chain links TRBV6-4 to TRBJ2-4; 16 bases fit TRBD2. This sequence was found in a human donor who received a liver transplant. The sequencing used CD4+ T cells from blood, collected before liver transplant. CDR3 sequence reads: CASSDSNPGLAGGLAKNIQYF. CDR3 DNA: TGTGCCAGCAGTGACTCGAACCCGGGACTAGCGGGAGGGTTAGCCAAAAACATTCAGTACTTC.